The 32 T cell receptor beta chains reported below all come from one sample, sequenced in a study of T cell responses to AZD1222 COVID-19 vaccine. TCRdb keeps only in-frame clones here, not all; method: immunoSEQ multiplex PCR. This sample has 95,000 to 110,000 clones; about 93% occur once, and the top ten carry around 6.6%. The starting material was peripheral blood, obtained 28 days after the second AZD1222 dose. Source of these receptors: an adult who received the AZD1222 COVID-19 vaccine.

This clone was found once. CDR3 sequence (DNA): TGTGCCAGCAGTCTTCTCATCGGACAGGGGGCCTATGGCTACACCTTC. Translated: CASSLLIGQGAYGYTF. This chain joins TRBV28 and TRBJ1-2; TRBD1 aligns across 11 bases. V shed 5 bases and J 4 bases; nucleotides not matched to a gene: 9. The CDR3 extends over 16 amino acids. From germline, CDR1 is MDHEN and CDR2 SYDVKM.

The chain has TRBV6-2 or TRBV6-3 and TRBJ2-1; perhaps TRBD2 as D (7 bases). From germline, CDR1 is MNHEY and CDR2 SVGEGT. V shed 5 bases and J shed 6 bases, with 14 bases lying between them. The CDR3 extends over 14 amino acids. CDR3 nucleotides: TGTGCCAGCAGTACCCGAGGGGGGGGCAATGAGCAGTTCTTC. Residues: CASSTRGGGNEQFF.

The chain carries TRBV7-2 and TRBJ2-2, with 7 bases identical to TRBD1. The CDR3 length is 16 residues. Trimming cost V 2 bases and J 6 bases; bases outside gene matches: 9. The germline CDR1 and CDR2 sequences are SGHTA and FQGNSA. CDR3 in amino acids: CASSLLGTASPGELFF. CDR3 coding DNA: TGTGCCAGCAGCTTATTGGGGACAGCGTCCCCCGGGGAGCTGTTTTTT.

The chain carries TRBV15 and TRBJ1-1, with 11 bases fitting TRBD1. The length of the CDR3 is 18 residues. Losses at the gene ends were 0 bases for V and 5 bases for J; bases not matched to a gene: 11. Germline CDR1 and CDR2: LNHNV and YYDKDF (reference sequence). The CDR3 here is CATSRDHSGQGVGTEAFF. DNA of the CDR3: TGTGCCACCAGCAGAGATCACTCGGGACAGGGGGTCGGGACTGAAGCTTTCTTT.

The chain combines TRBV5-5 with TRBJ1-6; 7 nucleotides agree with TRBD1. V lost 0 bases to trimming and J lost 14 bases; unmatched junction nucleotides: 11. In germline, CDR1 is SGHKS, CDR2 YYEKEE (reference sequence). This CDR3 region has 15 residues. CDR3 coding DNA: TGTGCCAGCAGCTTGGCCGACAGGGCCGTACAGGCCCTCCACTTT. Residues: CASSLADRAVQALHF.

The chain's CDR3 is CASSIGGGRGNQPQHF. Written as DNA, the CDR3 is TGTGCCAGTAGTATAGGTGGAGGGAGAGGCAATCAGCCCCAGCATTTT. The V call is TRBV19, the J call TRBJ1-5, with D hard to call. Looked up from germline, CDR1 is LNHDA and CDR2 is SQIVND (reference sequence). CDR3 length: 16 residues. V lost 1 base to trimming and J lost 2 bases, with 12 bases between them.

This clone was counted once. The chain combines TRBV10-2 with TRBJ2-5; D is unclear. Germline CDR1 WSHSY, CDR2 SAAADI. The CDR3 covers 15 residues. V gave up 0 bases and J gave up 2 bases, with 10 bases separating them. CDR3 nucleotide sequence: TGCGCCAGCAGTGAGTCGGGTACATCGCAAGAGACCCAGTACTTC. As protein: CASSESGTSQETQYF.

The V and J genes are TRBV4-1 and TRBJ2-7; 7 bases line up with TRBD1. The CDR3 extends over 15 amino acids. The ends lost 1 base at V and 1 base at J; junction bases unmatched: 4. Germline V gives CDR1 MGHRA, CDR2 YSYEKL. The CDR3 loop is CASSQAPGQSYEQYF. CDR3 sequence (DNA): TGCGCCAGCAGCCAAGCCCCGGGACAGTCCTACGAGCAGTACTTC.

V gene TRBV29-1 combines with J gene TRBJ1-4; unclear D gene. The CDR3 is made up of 14 amino acids. CDR1 and CDR2 from the germline V gene are SQVTM and ANQGSEA. V lost 4 bases to trimming and J lost 0 bases, with 9 bases between them. CDR3 in amino acids: CSVAEPATNEKLFF. The CDR3 region has the DNA TGCAGCGTTGCCGAACCTGCAACTAATGAAAAACTGTTTTTT.

The chain employs TRBV11-2 and TRBJ1-2; D is undetermined. Germline V gene sequence: CDR1 SGHAT, CDR2 FQNNGV. The CDR3 contains 14 residues. Trimming stripped 1 base from V and 0 bases from J, with 6 bases between. CDR3 protein: CASSLAHANYGYTF. In DNA form, the CDR3 reads TGTGCCAGCAGCTTAGCCCACGCTAACTATGGCTACACCTTC.

The V and J genes are TRBV6-1 and TRBJ2-2; D remains unclear. The CDR3 is made up of 15 amino acids. V was pared by 2 bases and J by 2 bases, with 9 bases between. Germline values: CDR1 MNHNS, CDR2 SASEGT. The CDR3 is CASSELTVNTGELFF. The DNA of the CDR3 is TGTGCCAGCAGTGAATTGACGGTTAACACCGGGGAGCTGTTTTTT.

The chain couples TRBV6-2 or TRBV6-3 to TRBJ1-1, with 7 positions matching TRBD1. Germline-derived CDR1 and CDR2 are MNHEY and SVGEGT. Unmatched junction bases numbered 7, after V lost 2 bases and J lost 1 base. The CDR3 is 16 residues long. For the CDR3, the DNA is TGTGCCAGCAGTTACGTGTCAGGGGGTGAGAACACTGAAGCTTTCTTT. Translating it yields CASSYVSGGENTEAFF.

The chain combines TRBV7-7 with TRBJ2-5; 7 bases agree with TRBD1. The germline gives CDR1 SSHAT, CDR2 FNYEAQ (reference sequence). V gave up 5 bases and J gave up 5 bases; unmatched junction bases: 8. CDR3 length: 14 residues. The CDR3 loop reads CASSLNRGRETQYF. CDR3 bases: TGTGCCAGCAGCCTTAACAGGGGTCGGGAGACCCAGTACTTC.

The chain combines TRBV24-1 with TRBJ2-1; D is undetermined. Germline V gives CDR1 KGHDR, CDR2 SFDVKD. The CDR3 length is 11 residues. Deletions cut 6 bases from V and 4 bases from J, with 3 bases between. The DNA of the CDR3 is TGTGCCACCAGTCTATACAATGAGCAGTTCTTC. Amino acids: CATSLYNEQFF.

The chain links TRBV6-5 to TRBJ1-6; D gene unclear. This CDR3 has 15 residues. The germline V and J ends were trimmed by 7 bases and 0 bases, with 10 bases remaining between them. Per germline, CDR1 MNHEY and CDR2 SVGAGI. CDR3 DNA sequence: TGTGCCAGCACGGGCGGCCTCTCCTATAATTCACCCCTCCACTTT. Translation gives CASTGGLSYNSPLHF.

The chain employs TRBV5-4 and TRBJ2-4; D gene ambiguous. The CDR3 consists of 13 residues. Trimming pared 9 bases from V and 6 bases from J, leaving 16 bases between. Germline-derived CDR1 and CDR2 are SGHNT and YYREEE (reference sequence). The DNA for the CDR3 is TGTGCCACCGGCCTAAAGGGTGGAAACATTCAGTACTTC. Its protein is CATGLKGGNIQYF.

The J gene is TRBJ2-2, the V gene TRBV7-2, with 11 nucleotides matching TRBD2. The V gene's germline CDR1 is SGHTA and CDR2 FQGNSA. This CDR3 spans 15 amino acids. The trim removed 5 bases at V and 5 bases at J, leaving 4 bases unmatched. CDR3 in DNA: TGTGCCAGCAGCACCAGGACTAGCGGGACCGGGGAGCTGTTTTTT. It encodes CASSTRTSGTGELFF. Together with reference TRBV7-2 and TRBJ2-2, the CDR3 gives the full variable domain: GAGVSQSPSNKVTEKGKDVELRCDPISGHTALYWYRQSLGQGLEFLIYFQGNSAPDKSGLPSDRFSAERTGGSVSTLTIQRTQQEDSAVYLCASSTRTSGTGELFFGEGSRLTVL.

The V and J genes are TRBV4-3 and TRBJ1-2, with D possibly being TRBD1 (5 bases). The V and J ends lost 2 bases and 3 bases respectively, with 13 bases between them. The CDR3 has 15 amino acids. CDR1 and CDR2 from the germline V gene are LGHNA and YSLEER. The CDR3 spells CASSQNQGTDYGYTF. The CDR3 region has the DNA TGCGCCAGCAGCCAAAATCAGGGTACTGACTATGGCTACACCTTC.

V and J are TRBV5-6 and TRBJ2-7; D gene unclear. This CDR3 is 14 amino acids long. The germline V gene encodes CDR1 SGHDT and CDR2 YYEEEE. V lost 0 bases to trimming and J lost 3 bases, with 10 bases between them. CDR3 in amino acids: CASSLGSLIYEQYF. The CDR3, as DNA: TGTGCCAGCAGCTTGGGTTCCCTGATCTACGAGCAGTACTTC.

The chain uses TRBV30 and TRBJ1-3; TRBD1 is a possible D gene (5 bases). V dropped 5 bases and J dropped 0 bases, with 14 bases sitting between them. Per the germline V gene, CDR1 is GTSNPN and CDR2 is SVGIG (reference sequence). The CDR3 covers 15 residues. CDR3 nucleotides: TGTGCCTGGGGTTCCGAGGGGTTCTCTGGAAACACCATATATTTT. Its translation: CAWGSEGFSGNTIYF. The whole variable domain, filled in from reference TRBV30 and TRBJ1-3, reads SQTIHQWPATLVQPVGSPLSLECTVEGTSNPNLYWYRQAAGRGLQLLFYSVGIGQISSEVPQNLSASRPQDRQFILSSKKLLLSDSGFYLCAWGSEGFSGNTIYFGEGSWLTVV.

Here the CDR3 reads CASGPRAQYF. The CDR3 bases are TGTGCCAGCGGGCCCCGGGCCCAGTACTTC. The chain couples TRBV27 to TRBJ2-5; D not resolved. There are 10 residues in the CDR3. The germline CDR1 and CDR2 sequences are MNHEY and SMNVEV (reference sequence). The ends were cut back, 8 bases at V and 9 bases at J, with 10 bases in the middle.

In DNA, the CDR3 is TGTGCCAGCAGGGGCAGGGAGTCCGGCTACACCTTC. This sequence encodes CASRGRESGYTF. The chain recombines TRBV6-5 with TRBJ1-2, with D perhaps matching TRBD1 (5 bases). Looked up from germline, CDR1 is MNHEY and CDR2 is SVGAGI. This CDR3 is built from 12 residues. The ends were cut back, 6 bases at V and 8 bases at J, with 13 bases in the middle.

Concerning this clone: Other DNA sequences within the sample encode an identical CDR3. This rearrangement joins TRBV19 to TRBJ2-7; 10 nucleotides match TRBD2. Germline V lookup: CDR1 LNHDA, CDR2 SQIVND (reference sequence). V was clipped by 6 bases and J by 1 base; unmatched bases: 3. This CDR3 is built from 14 residues. CDR3 sequence (DNA): TGTGCCAGTAGCCGGACTAGCGGATCCTACGAGCAGTACTTC. Translation: CASSRTSGSYEQYF.

The table lists this clone with a count of one. The chain joins TRBV19 to TRBJ2-5; the D gene is possibly TRBD1 (6 bases). CDR3 length: 13 amino acids. In germline, CDR1 is LNHDA, CDR2 SQIVND (reference sequence). V was shortened by 7 bases and J by 1 base, with 10 bases between the two germline ends. The DNA for the CDR3 is TGTGCCAGTAAAAGGACAGTCCAAGAGACCCAGTACTTC. Translated: CASKRTVQETQYF. The whole variable domain, remainder taken from reference TRBV19 and TRBJ2-5, is DGGITQSPKYLFRKEGQNVTLSCEQNLNHDAMYWYRQDPGQGLRLIYYSQIVNDFQKGDIAEGYSVSREKKESFPLTVTSAQKNPTAFYLCASKRTVQETQYFGPGTRLLVL.

This clone came up once. V usage is TRBV7-2 and J usage is TRBJ2-1; TRBD2 might be the D (5 bases). The CDR3 consists of 13 residues. The germline gives CDR1 SGHTA, CDR2 FQGNSA. Trimming removed 5 bases at V and 9 bases at J, with 14 bases between. CDR3 protein: CASSLGGVVEQFF. In nucleotides, the CDR3 is TGTGCCAGCAGCCTCGGAGGCGTCGTTGAGCAGTTCTTC.

The rearrangement links TRBV14 to TRBJ1-1; D call uncertain. CDR3 length: 12 residues. V was trimmed by 2 bases and J by 5 bases, leaving 6 bases between them. Germline lookup yields CDR1 SGHDN and CDR2 FVKESK. The CDR3 DNA follows: TGTGCCAGCAGCCAAACGTGGACTGAAGCTTTCTTT. Protein product: CASSQTWTEAFF.

V usage is TRBV3-1 (or the pseudogene TRBV3-2) and J usage is TRBJ2-1, with D possibly TRBD1 on 6 matching bases. This CDR3 spans 17 amino acids. The V end lost 2 bases, the J end lost 5 bases, and 19 bases lay between the germline ends. The germline V gene has CDR1 LGHDT and CDR2 YNNKEL (reference sequence). The DNA of the CDR3 is TGTGCCAGCAGCCAAATAAAGGGGGTCCGGGTACACAATGAGCAGTTCTTC. It translates to CASSQIKGVRVHNEQFF.

This chain links TRBV20-1 with TRBJ1-2; D gene ambiguous. The germline CDR1 and CDR2 sequences are DFQATT and SNEGSKA (reference sequence). The CDR3 covers 11 residues. Trimming removed 3 bases from V and 8 bases from J, with 10 bases in between. The CDR3 nucleotides read TGCAGTGCTAGTAGGAGCGGAGGCTACACCTTC. It encodes CSASRSGGYTF.

This chain uses TRBV30 with TRBJ2-1; TRBD2 aligns across 8 bases. V was clipped by 1 base and J by 6 bases; unmatched bases: 11. Germline V gives CDR1 GTSNPN, CDR2 SVGIG (reference sequence). The CDR3 extends over 16 amino acids. CDR3 region: CAWSALKREYVNEQFF. DNA of the CDR3: TGTGCCTGGAGTGCCCTGAAGCGGGAGTACGTCAATGAGCAGTTCTTC.

V gene TRBV6-5 combines with J gene TRBJ2-3; possibly TRBD1 for D (6 bases). CDR1 is MNHEY and CDR2 is SVGAGI in the germline V gene. Deletions cut 6 bases from V and 6 bases from J, with 13 bases between. The CDR3 is 13 residues long. The CDR3 DNA reads as TGTGCCAGCAGGGTCTTTCAGGGGGATACGCAGTATTTT. Residues: CASRVFQGDTQYF.

V usage is TRBV10-1 and J usage is TRBJ2-3; TRBD1 or TRBD2 may be the D gene (6 bases each). Looked up from germline, CDR1 is WNHNN and CDR2 is SYGVQD (reference sequence). V lost 3 bases, J lost 0 bases, and 13 bases lay in between. The CDR3 covers 16 residues. DNA for the CDR3: TGCGCCAGCAGTGAACTTCGGGGGCCTAGCACAGATACGCAGTATTTT. This translates into CASSELRGPSTDTQYF.

CDR3 sequence reads: CASSVASGRTHEQFF. The CDR3 nucleotides read TGTGCCAGCAGCGTAGCTAGCGGGAGAACTCATGAGCAGTTCTTC. The V and J genes are TRBV9 and TRBJ2-1, with TRBD2 matching over 10 bases. Germline assignment: CDR1 SGDLS and CDR2 YYNGEE. The CDR3 runs to 15 residues. The J segment lost 8 bases and the V segment lost 0 bases, leaving 5 bases of the junction unmatched. Full variable domain (outside the CDR3, taken from reference TRBV9 and TRBJ2-1): DSGVTQTPKHLITATGQRVTLRCSPRSGDLSVYWYQQSLDQGLQFLIQYYNGEERAKGNILERFSAQQFPDLHSELNLSSLELGDSALYFCASSVASGRTHEQFFGPGTRLTVL.